The clone carrying this T cell receptor beta chain was picked up one time. The antigen is not known. Other DNA sequences in this sample translate to the same CDR3. Regarding time point: week 35, safety follow-up. The content of each vaccine dose was 300 ug of mutant IDH1 20-mer peptide, and topical imiquimod accompanied it. New astrocytomas of WHO grade 3 or 4 that were IDH1-mutant and ATRX-lost were found in the donors. The data stem from a study of a mutant IDH1 vaccine in newly diagnosed glioma. Background on the study: Visit V12 happened at week 35; visit V13 happened at week 47.

Measured with immunoSEQ multiplex PCR; TCRdb has only the in-frame clones, and not every one. Of 30,000 or so clones listed, around 77% are singletons. The sequences come from PBMCs, collected from a glioma patient whose treatment included an IDH1 peptide vaccine. The clonotype was recovered from a man aged 35-49 years with glioma. Some clones in this sample may be carry-over from other donors' samples.

This CDR3 reads CASSPRQGYGYTF. The CDR3, as DNA: TGCGCCAGCAGCCCCCGACAGGGTTATGGCTACACCTTC. The chain employs TRBV5-1 and TRBJ1-2; 7 bases align to TRBD1. Trimming removed 4 bases from V and 5 bases from J; junction bases left unmatched: 5. The CDR3 loop spans 13 amino acids. The V gene's germline CDR1 is SGHRS and CDR2 YFSETQ.